The clone carrying this T cell receptor (beta chain) showed up many times. The antigen is not known. Investigators profiled TCR beta VDJ and CDR3 from genomic DNA template. Via MiXCR, TCRdb re-called the reads, giving one row per CDR3 protein. This table has approximately 150,000 distinct CDR3 sequences, around 48% appearing once. Trimming removed 8 bases from V and 4 bases from J; junction bases left unmatched: 16. The germline V gene has CDR1 SQVTM and CDR2 ANQGSEA. There are 15 residues in the CDR3. This entry is derived from a study of CD8+CD57+ T cells in acquired aplastic anemia. General study points: In CD8+ cells, Simpson's diversity showed no significant difference between patients and controls.

In patients chosen for sequencing, flow cytometry had shown CD8+CD57+ cell expansion. Patients were therapy-naive when their blood was sampled. The sample consisted of sorted CD4+, CD8+, or CD8+CD57+ T cells (not recorded which) from PBMCs. J is TRBJ2-5 and V is TRBV29-1; TRBD1 matches at 7 bases. The sequence derives from a human donor with aplastic anemia. The CDR3 region is CSSSAAHRGGETQYF. The CDR3 coding sequence is TGCAGCTCGTCGGCCGCTCACAGGGGCGGAGAGACCCAGTACTTC.